This TCR beta chain was recorded in a study of blood T cells in healthy people across ages. Study conclusions and caveats: Relative to aged donors, long-lived donors carried more naive CD4+ cells and displayed higher diversity. With naive T cell percentage, TCR beta diversity showed a strong correlation. Older individuals had lower TCR beta diversity per million T cells (the decline was roughly linear).

Germline CDR1 MNHEY, CDR2 SVGAGI. The CDR3 is made up of 14 amino acids. The authors ran a second PCR of 7 to 11 cycles using a sample-barcoded 5' primer and a J-beta primer mix. TCRdb recomputed calls from the 5' RACE reads with MiXCR, one row per CDR3 protein. The sample records over 1,500,000 distinct CDR3 sequences, 30% to 40% being singletons. This clonotype has more than one count but fewer than ten. What it binds is unknown. At one boundary the junction diverges from the germline segment, which might be a read error. Peripheral blood from each donor was collected in a volume of 8 to 10 milliliters.

The genes are TRBV6-5 and TRBJ2-5; the D gene is possibly TRBD2 (5 bases). Sequenced material: blood. The sequence came from a human donor in good health. CDR3 nucleotides: TGTGCCGGCAGTTACTCGAGGGCGGGAGAGACCCAGTACTTC. It is translated as CAGSYSRAGETQYF.